This T cell receptor beta chain was sequenced in a study of CD8+CD57+ T cells in acquired aplastic anemia (dated by TCRdb to between 2017 and 2018). About the study as a whole: A mean of roughly 3.2 ug of DNA, ranging from roughly 0.17 to 30 ug, was extracted from sorted CD4+ and CD8+ cells. A CD8+CD57+ expansion meant a frequency higher than the mean frequency seen in healthy subjects. Paper-wide results and their limitations: CD8+ Simpson's diversity did not differ significantly between patients and healthy controls (P=0.060). Although roughly 29 CD8+ CDR3 sequences were shared by patients and controls, these sequences appeared highly expressed in patients and within the immunodominant clones of patients.

Sequences SGHDT (CDR1) and YYEEEE (CDR2) are obtained from the germline V gene. At the junction V is shortened by 4 bases and J by 1 base, with 11 bases in between. Inclusive of the bounding cysteine and phenylalanine, the CDR3 is 14 residues long. Solely the CDR3 DNA is kept, with 42 bases framed from the first base. Genomic DNA was used as template for profiling of TCR beta VDJ combinations and CDR3 sequences. TCR repertoire sequencing was run on an Illumina HiSeq 2000. The authors' pipeline ran thus. TRBV/TRBJ rearrangement plots, CDR3 size and DJ length profiles, and Simpson's diversity index were used to evaluate the repertoires. The most abundant DNA sequence in the deep sequencing data was defined as the immunodominant clone. CDR3 amino acid sequences were checked for sharing across subjects and were also compared against the VDJdb database and published repertoires. Through fastp at Q25 and MiXCR, TCRdb rebuilt clones from the public reads, retaining in-frame beta chains. Rows with one shared CDR3 protein collapse into an entry with the most common genes and DNA. In this record, the V and J calls reflect TCRdb's handling and not the investigators' own analysis. The sample table contains approximately 220,000 distinct CDR3 sequences; only one count was recorded for approximately 50% of them. Of the sample, approximately 8% falls within the top ten clones.

On this clonotype itself: The antigen it recognizes is unknown. No base-level quality is on record; no much larger clone is a single base apart.

Flow cytometry had shown CD8+CD57+ cell expansion in the patients selected for sequencing. All patients had severe acquired aplastic anemia diagnosed by International Study of Aplastic Anemia and Agranulocytosis and Camitta criteria. Patients had received no therapy at the time of blood sampling. In this study, sorted CD4+ and CD8+ T cells from the blood of healthy subjects and of severe aplastic anemia patients had their TCR repertoires deep-sequenced. In the USA, patient enrollment took place under clinicaltrials.gov protocols 00001620, 01623167, 00001397, 00071045, 00081523 and 00961064. Ficoll-Paque density gradient centrifugation was used to isolate peripheral blood mononuclear cells. Before DNA was extracted, CD4+ and CD8+ T cells were sorted using either FACS or magnetic beads.

The sequence joins TRBV5-6 to TRBJ1-1, and the D gene may be TRBD1, 6 bases matching. This receptor was taken from a human donor with aplastic anemia. The specimen sequenced was sorted CD4+, CD8+, or CD8+CD57+ T cells (not recorded which) from PBMCs. Read as DNA, the sequence is TGTGCCAGCAGCAAGACAGGCCGGAACACTGAAGCTTTCTTT. It codes for CASSKTGRNTEAFF. The entire variable domain, with the stretches around the CDR3 drawn from the reference TRBV5-6 and TRBJ1-1 proteins, is DAGVTQSPTHLIKTRGQQVTLRCSPKSGHDTVSWYQQALGQGPQFIFQYYEEEERQRGNFPDRFSGHQFPNYSSELNVNALLLGDSALYLCASSKTGRNTEAFFGQGTRLTVV.